This T cell receptor beta chain originates from a study of PD-1 blockade in classical Hodgkin lymphoma (dated by TCRdb to about 2020). Describing the broader study: The study used CyTOF and TCR beta sequencing to define a peripheral blood immune signature of response to PD-1 blockade in classical Hodgkin lymphoma. Results and caveats for the whole study, not just this receptor: Baseline TCR diversity was reported to be lower in newly diagnosed patients than in healthy donors and to be lower still in relapsed/refractory patients. The study covered only a single clinical trial cohort, and the causes of the repertoire differences, possibly disease activity or prior therapy, were still not defined.

CDR1 is given as SEHNR and CDR2 as FQNEAQ, both from the germline V gene (reference sequence). V is cut by 4 bases and J by 4 bases, and the space between the germline ends is 16 bases. There are 15 amino acids in the CDR3, from cysteine to phenylalanine inclusive. Only the CDR3 part of the read is kept: 45 bases, read in frame from the first base. The Qiagen DNeasy kit was used to extract genomic DNA both from unsorted PBMCs and from the negatively selected CD4+ and CD8+ fractions. Amplification of TCR beta CDR3 regions was done by immunoSEQ multiplex PCR with primers that anneal to V and J segments. A synthetic immune receptor repertoire was used to minimize amplification bias, and any residual bias was removed computationally once sequencing was done. The authors' pipeline ran thus. Repertoire diversity was quantified as the Shannon entropy index using custom Python scripts. Unsorted, CD4+ and CD8+ repertoires were examined separately, except in combined analyses, for which CD4+ and CD8+ sequences were merged in silico. TCRdb carries this immuneACCESS record with in-frame sequences only. Its versions omit some clonotypes, under half of them owing to an unresolved V gene in the studies checked, with the rest unexplained. The V and J calls and clone size are taken from that table; D and trimming were inferred from the DNA. The sample table lists 15,000 to 25,000 clones, approximately 83% of them with a count of one. The ten top clones hold approximately 1.3% of the sample.

This specimen's time point label, interpreted: newly diagnosed, previously untreated cHL patient sample. A Miltenyi CD4+ T cell isolation kit was used for magnetic negative selection to purify CD4+ T cells from thawed PBMCs. To serve as a comparison group for the relapsed/refractory trial patients, PBMCs were sequenced from patients with newly diagnosed, previously untreated classical Hodgkin lymphoma. Peripheral blood was collected in 8 mL Vacutainer Cell Preparation Tubes, from which PBMCs were isolated by centrifugation and then cryopreserved. Purified CD4+ and CD8+ fractions were prepared only for cases in which an additional PBMC sample was available. Magnetically labelled cells were removed on LS columns in a quadroMACS separator, and the flow-through was retained as the purified fraction. Remarks on this clone: Its antigen remains unidentified. Nothing much larger sits one base from this clone, and base qualities are not available.

The receptor's source is a human donor with classical Hodgkin lymphoma. Source material: CD4+ T cells from blood. In this chain, TRBV7-9 is recombined with TRBJ2-5; the D gene is possibly TRBD1 or TRBD2, with 5 bases matching each. CDR3 protein: CASSSDGAQGETQYF. The DNA is TGTGCCAGCAGCTCAGACGGGGCCCAGGGAGAGACCCAGTACTTC.